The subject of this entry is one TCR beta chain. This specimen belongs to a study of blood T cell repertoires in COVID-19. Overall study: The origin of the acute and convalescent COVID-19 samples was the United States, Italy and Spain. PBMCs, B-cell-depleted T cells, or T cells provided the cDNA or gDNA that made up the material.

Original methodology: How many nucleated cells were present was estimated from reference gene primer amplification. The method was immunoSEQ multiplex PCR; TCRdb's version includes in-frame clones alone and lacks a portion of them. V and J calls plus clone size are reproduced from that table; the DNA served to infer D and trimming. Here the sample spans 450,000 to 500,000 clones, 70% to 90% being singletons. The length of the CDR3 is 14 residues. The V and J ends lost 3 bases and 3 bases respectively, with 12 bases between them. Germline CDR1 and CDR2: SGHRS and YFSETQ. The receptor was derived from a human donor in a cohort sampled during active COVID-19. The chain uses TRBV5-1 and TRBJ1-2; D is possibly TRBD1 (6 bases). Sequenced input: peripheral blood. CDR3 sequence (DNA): TGCGCCAGCAGCTCCGCACAGGGCCACTATGGCTACACCTTC. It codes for CASSSAQGHYGYTF.